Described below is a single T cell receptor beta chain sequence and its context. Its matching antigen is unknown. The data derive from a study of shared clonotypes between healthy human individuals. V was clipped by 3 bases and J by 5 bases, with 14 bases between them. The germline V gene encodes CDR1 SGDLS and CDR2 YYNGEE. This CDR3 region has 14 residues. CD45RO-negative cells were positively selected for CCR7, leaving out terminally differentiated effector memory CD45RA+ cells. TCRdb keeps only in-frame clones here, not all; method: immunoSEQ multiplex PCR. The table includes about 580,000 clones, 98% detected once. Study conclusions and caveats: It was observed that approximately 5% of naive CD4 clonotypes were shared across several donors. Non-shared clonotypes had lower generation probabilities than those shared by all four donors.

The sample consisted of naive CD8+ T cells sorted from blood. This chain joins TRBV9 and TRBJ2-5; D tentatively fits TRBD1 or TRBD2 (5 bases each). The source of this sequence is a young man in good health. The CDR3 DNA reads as TGTGCCAGCAGCGCAGGTGGGGGAGTGGAGACCCAGTACTTC. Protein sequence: CASSAGGGVETQYF.